The text below deals with one TCR beta chain. Trimming cost V 0 bases and J 6 bases; bases outside gene matches: 6. Germline V gene sequence: CDR1 SGHRS, CDR2 YFSETQ. The CDR3 covers 14 residues. Libraries were prepared by immunoSEQ multiplex PCR; TCRdb keeps only in-frame clonotypes and omits some of them. Of roughly 140,000 clones listed, about nine tenths were seen once; the top ten hold roughly a tenth. The data stem from a study of blood T cell repertoires in COVID-19. The receptor comes from a man aged 50 or older with active or convalescent COVID-19. V and J are TRBV5-1 and TRBJ2-7; TRBD1 matches at 7 bases. The sample was peripheral blood. In nucleotides, the CDR3 is TGCGCCAGCAGCTTGGGACAGGGCCCAGTCGAGCAGTACTTC. Protein product: CASSLGQGPVEQYF.